This T cell receptor (beta chain) was obtained from a study of post-analysis software for immune sequencing data. General study findings and limits: By F measure, strong co-clustering occurred among samples prepared in the same batch. TRBV5-6, TRBV5-1 and TRBV20-1 belonged to a set of roughly 5 TRBV segments that were more frequent in patients than controls.

Built from TCR beta cDNA, the libraries had unique molecular identifiers in them. TCRdb re-called the PCR reads with MiXCR, one entry per CDR3 protein. Among hundreds of thousands of distinct CDR3 sequences listed, approximately 30% were seen once. The table lists this clonotype with a count of one. Its antigen is not identified. Between the trimmed V and J ends, which lost 8 bases and 6 bases, there was a span of 13 bases. Germline V gives CDR1 MNHEY, CDR2 SVGAGI. CDR3 length equals 12 residues. The receptor comes from a girl aged 10 to 17 with multiple sclerosis. The sample consisted of blood. The gene calls are TRBV6-5 and TRBJ1-1; no clear D gene. The CDR3 nucleotides read TGTGCCAGCCAAAACCCCCTGGCTGAAGCTTTCTTT. It encodes CASQNPLAEAFF.